The clone carrying this T cell receptor (beta chain) was counted ten times or more. As yet, its antigen is unknown. Making TCR cDNA involved 5'RACE template switching, which added UMIs and a universal primer site. TCRdb re-derived calls from the 5' RACE reads in MiXCR, one entry per CDR3 protein. Of 250,000 or so distinct CDR3 sequences detected, about 3.5% appear once; the ten largest clones hold under 20%. The source of the sample is a study of T cells after yellow fever vaccination. In the study overall: Libraries from low-cell-number fractions were prepared with the SMART-Seq v4 Ultra Low Input RNA kit.

Study results and caveats: Abundant clonotypes from the bulk population could have been carried over as contaminants into FACS-sorted repertoires.

Germline CDR1 reads SGHTA; CDR2 reads FQGTGA. CDR3 size: 14 residues. Trimming removed 5 bases from V and 4 bases from J; junction bases left unmatched: 3. This receptor was taken from a man in his late teens or twenties who received the YFV17D yellow fever vaccine. This sequence joins TRBV7-3 and TRBJ2-2, with 8 bases lining up with TRBD2. The sequencing here drew on PBMCs, taken 15 days after the yellow fever booster vaccination. CDR3 sequence: CASSLGTSTGELFF. In nucleotides, the CDR3 is TGTGCCAGCAGCCTAGGGACTAGCACCGGGGAGCTGTTTTTT.